The TCR beta chain described here comes from a study of blood T cells in healthy people across ages (dated by TCRdb to 2015 to 2017). Background on the whole study: In model experiments, roughly one uniquely barcoded TCR beta cDNA molecule per two T cells was captured by template switching. Donors of different ages were randomly distributed across sequencing lanes to avoid experimental bias. Age-related changes in TCR beta repertoire diversity were measured in the study by deep sequencing normalized with unique cDNA molecular identifiers. For two donors (one aged 18 to 30 and one aged 80 or older), the study analyzed two additional independent replicas of 1 million unique cDNA reads from the same blood draw. Four age groups were formed from the donors: young (average approximately 15 years), middle-aged (approximately 39), aged (roughly 56) and long-lived (approximately 78). The paper as a whole reports these results and caveats: Observed TCR beta diversity correlated strongly with the percentage of naive T cells measured by flow cytometry. The long-lived group showed more naive CD4+ T cells, fewer expanded clones and increased TCR diversity than the aged group, suggesting age selection. Because profiling used bulk unsorted PBMCs, naive and antigen-experienced compartments could not be compared conclusively. Estimates of total diversity from one million sequenced T cells were regarded as lower bounds and underestimates. The CMV infection status of donors was not known, potentially confounding age-related changes in expanded clonotypes. As age increased, observed TCR beta diversity per million T cells dropped in a roughly linear way, and a significant reduction was already evident by age about 40.

This clonotype was found a few times. Its antigen has not been determined. Base qualities are missing; no much larger clone stands one base away. Receptor libraries were prepared by 5' RACE. The instrument given in TCRdb is Illumina HiSeq 2500. A second PCR of about 6 to 11 cycles was run with a J-beta primer mix and a sample-barcoded 5' primer. A unique molecular identifier was introduced onto each TCR beta cDNA molecule by a template-switch 5' adaptor carrying 12 random nucleotides. At least 2.5 million CDR3-containing paired-end reads were obtained from each sample. First-strand cDNA synthesis was performed from all RNA using the Mint cDNA synthesis kit, with priming by a TRBC-specific oligonucleotide. Following uracil-DNA glycosylase treatment, a first 18-cycle PCR with universal primers M1SS and BC2_uni_R was performed on all cDNA. Under the source paper's analysis protocol: For normalization, 1 million high-quality reads, each with a distinct molecular identifier, were randomly selected from each sample. Instead of being binned into consensus sequences, reads with shared molecular identifiers were discarded. MiTCR, with a Q25 quality threshold and the strictest error-elimination algorithm, was used for CDR3 identification, clonotype clustering and error correction. A nonparametric unseen species model using Euler transformation provided a lower-bound estimate of total TCR beta diversity. Through fastp at Q25 and MiXCR, TCRdb rebuilt clones from the public reads, retaining in-frame beta chains. For every CDR3 protein sequence, its rows merge into one entry that carries the most common genes and DNA. V and J calls and clone size were set by TCRdb, not the authors. The sample table lists about 830,000 distinct CDR3 sequences, approximately 59% of them with a count of one. Together, the top ten hold approximately 30% of the sample.

Systemically healthy Caucasian individuals from Russia, around 39 in total and aged about 6 to 100 years, were included as donors. Approximately 9.7 milliliters of peripheral blood were drawn from each donor into EDTA-treated Vacutainer tubes. Ficoll-Paque density-gradient centrifugation was used to isolate PBMCs, with at least 7 million per sample. Total RNA was extracted from PBMCs with Trizol reagent, with at least 5.5 micrograms obtained per sample. Naive CD45RAhigh/CD27high T cell percentages were measured by flow cytometry on a PBMC aliquot from every donor. V is reduced by 1 base and J by 5 bases, leaving a spacing of 18 bases between them. The CDR3 goes from the cysteine to the phenylalanine over 16 residues. Only the CDR3 DNA is retained, 48 bases long and in frame from the first base. The germline V gene provides CDR1 SGHTA and CDR2 FQGNSA.

Recombination connected TRBV7-2 to TRBJ2-7; there is no confident call for the D gene. The receptor comes from a man aged 25 to 40 in good health. The source material was blood. The CDR3 in this case is CASSLVLSHVVNEQYF. The DNA sequence follows: TGTGCCAGCAGCTTAGTTTTGTCCCATGTCGTCAACGAGCAGTACTTC.